This is a list of T cell receptor beta chains from one sample in a study of cytomegalovirus exposure and HLA in healthy donors. TCRdb's copy holds only in-frame clones and misses some; the assay was immunoSEQ multiplex PCR. The sample holds about 200,000 clones, around 77% seen once. Sequences were obtained from PBMCs. Receptors were obtained from a woman younger than 45 in good health and CMV-seronegative. Each CDR3 is given without its conserved first and last residue. Rows may omit the clone size; those that give it use once, few, many or a size class.

clone size: -
V gene: TRBV7-9
CDR3 length: 11
J gene: TRBJ2-7
CDR3 protein: AGTSGDSYEQY

clone size: few
V gene: TRBV6-1
CDR3 length: 13
J gene: TRBJ1-5
CDR3 protein: ASSEGQTGNQPQH

clone size: once
V gene: TRBV13
CDR3 length: 12
J gene: TRBJ1-4
CDR3 protein: ASSSGQGREKLF

clone size: -
V gene: TRBV6-5
CDR3 length: 10
J gene: TRBJ1-1
CDR3 protein: ASTLSGTEAF

clone size: once
V gene: TRBV7-2
CDR3 length: 13
J gene: TRBJ2-7
CDR3 protein: ASSLEIAGSYEQY

clone size: few
V gene: TRBV15
CDR3 length: 11
J gene: TRBJ1-4
CDR3 protein: ATSRDSSEKLF

clone size: -
V gene: TRBV6-5
CDR3 length: 12
J gene: TRBJ2-3
CDR3 protein: ASSYLGRTDTQY

clone size: -
V gene: TRBV19
CDR3 length: 9
J gene: TRBJ2-7
CDR3 protein: ASRDRSGQY

clone size: -
V gene: TRBV28
CDR3 length: 12
J gene: TRBJ1-5
CDR3 protein: ASSWSGWNQPQH

clone size: -
V gene: TRBV7-8
CDR3 length: 13
J gene: TRBJ1-4
CDR3 protein: ASSLGDSTYEKLF